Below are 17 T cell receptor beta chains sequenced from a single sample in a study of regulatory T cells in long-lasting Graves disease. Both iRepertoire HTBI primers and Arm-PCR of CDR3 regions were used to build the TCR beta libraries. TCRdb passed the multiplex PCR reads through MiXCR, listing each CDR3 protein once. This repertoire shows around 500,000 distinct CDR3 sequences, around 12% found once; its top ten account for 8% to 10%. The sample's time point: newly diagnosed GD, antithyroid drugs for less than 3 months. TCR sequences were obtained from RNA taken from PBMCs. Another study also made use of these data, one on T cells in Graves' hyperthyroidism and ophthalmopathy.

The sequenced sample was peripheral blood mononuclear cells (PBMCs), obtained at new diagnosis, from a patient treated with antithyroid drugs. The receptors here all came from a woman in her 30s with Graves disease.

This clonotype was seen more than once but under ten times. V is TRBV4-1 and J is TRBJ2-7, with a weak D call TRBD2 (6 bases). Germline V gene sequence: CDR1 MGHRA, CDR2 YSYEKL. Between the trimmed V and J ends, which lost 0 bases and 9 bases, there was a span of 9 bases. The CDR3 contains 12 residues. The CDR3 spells CASSQDWGVQYF. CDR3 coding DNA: TGCGCCAGCAGCCAAGATTGGGGGGTGCAGTACTTC.

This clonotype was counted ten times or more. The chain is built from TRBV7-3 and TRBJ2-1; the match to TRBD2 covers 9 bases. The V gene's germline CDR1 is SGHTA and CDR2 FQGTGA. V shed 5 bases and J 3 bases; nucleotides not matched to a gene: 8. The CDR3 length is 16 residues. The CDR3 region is CASSPRGTSFYNEQFF. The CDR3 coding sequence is TGTGCCAGCAGCCCTCGCGGGACTAGCTTCTACAATGAGCAGTTCTTC. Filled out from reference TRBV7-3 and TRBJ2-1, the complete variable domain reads GAGVSQTPSNKVTEKGKYVELRCDPISGHTALYWYRQSLGQGPEFLIYFQGTGAADDSGLPNDRFFAVRPEGSVSTLKIQRTERGDSAVYLCASSPRGTSFYNEQFFGPGTRLTVL.

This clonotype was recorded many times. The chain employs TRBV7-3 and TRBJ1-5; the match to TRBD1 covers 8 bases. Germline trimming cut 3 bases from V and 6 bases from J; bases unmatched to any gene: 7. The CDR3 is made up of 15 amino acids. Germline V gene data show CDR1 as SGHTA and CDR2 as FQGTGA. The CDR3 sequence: CASSLGGQGFQPQHF. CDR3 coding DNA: TGTGCCAGCAGCTTGGGCGGACAGGGCTTTCAGCCCCAGCATTTT. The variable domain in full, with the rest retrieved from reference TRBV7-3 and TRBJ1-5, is GAGVSQTPSNKVTEKGKYVELRCDPISGHTALYWYRQSLGQGPEFLIYFQGTGAADDSGLPNDRFFAVRPEGSVSTLKIQRTERGDSAVYLCASSLGGQGFQPQHFGDGTRLSIL.

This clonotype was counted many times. CDR3 bases: TGTGCCAGCAGTGAAGGGCAGTCCTATGGCTACACCTTC. It is translated as CASSEGQSYGYTF. The J gene is TRBJ1-2, the V gene TRBV2; no clear D. V was shortened by 1 base and J by 4 bases, with 7 bases between the two germline ends. The germline gives CDR1 SNHLY, CDR2 FYNNEI. There are 13 residues in the CDR3.

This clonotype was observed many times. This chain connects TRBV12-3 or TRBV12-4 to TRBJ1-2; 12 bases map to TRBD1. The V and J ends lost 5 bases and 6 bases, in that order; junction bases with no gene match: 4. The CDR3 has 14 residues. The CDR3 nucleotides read TGTGCCAGCAGTGGGGACAGGGGGCGGAATGGCTACACCTTC. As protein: CASSGDRGRNGYTF.

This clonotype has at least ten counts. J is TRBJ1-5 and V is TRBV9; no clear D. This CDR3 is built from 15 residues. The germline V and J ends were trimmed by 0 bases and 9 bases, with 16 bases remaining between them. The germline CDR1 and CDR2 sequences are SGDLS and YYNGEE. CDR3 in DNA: TGTGCCAGCAGCGTAGACTCTTGGGCCGGCGGGCCCCAGCATTTT. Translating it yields CASSVDSWAGGPQHF.

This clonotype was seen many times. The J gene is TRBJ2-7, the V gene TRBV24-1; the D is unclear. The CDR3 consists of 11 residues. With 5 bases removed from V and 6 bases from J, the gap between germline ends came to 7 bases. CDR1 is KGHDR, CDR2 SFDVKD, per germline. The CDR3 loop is CATSGGSEQYF. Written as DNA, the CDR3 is TGTGCCACCAGTGGCGGATCCGAGCAGTACTTC.

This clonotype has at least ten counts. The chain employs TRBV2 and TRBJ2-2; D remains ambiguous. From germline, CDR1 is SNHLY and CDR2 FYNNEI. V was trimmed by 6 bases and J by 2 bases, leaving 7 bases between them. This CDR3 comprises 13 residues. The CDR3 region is CASSPSNTGELFF. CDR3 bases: TGTGCCAGCAGCCCGTCCAACACCGGGGAGCTGTTTTTT.

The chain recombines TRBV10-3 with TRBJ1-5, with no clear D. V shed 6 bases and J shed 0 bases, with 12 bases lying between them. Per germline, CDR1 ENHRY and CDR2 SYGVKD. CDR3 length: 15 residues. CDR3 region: CAIRDTTSSNQPQHF. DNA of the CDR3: TGTGCCATCAGAGACACCACCTCTAGCAATCAGCCCCAGCATTTT.

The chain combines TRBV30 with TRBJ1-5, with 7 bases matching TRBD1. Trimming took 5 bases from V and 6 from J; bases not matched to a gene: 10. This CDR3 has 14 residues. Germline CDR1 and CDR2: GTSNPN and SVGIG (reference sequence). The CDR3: CAWGITGEVQPQHF. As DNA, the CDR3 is TGTGCCTGGGGAATAACAGGGGAGGTTCAGCCCCAGCATTTT. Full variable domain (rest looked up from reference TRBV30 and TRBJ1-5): SQTIHQWPATLVQPVGSPLSLECTVEGTSNPNLYWYRQAAGRGLQLLFYSVGIGQISSEVPQNLSASRPQDRQFILSSKKLLLSDSGFYLCAWGITGEVQPQHFGDGTRLSIL.

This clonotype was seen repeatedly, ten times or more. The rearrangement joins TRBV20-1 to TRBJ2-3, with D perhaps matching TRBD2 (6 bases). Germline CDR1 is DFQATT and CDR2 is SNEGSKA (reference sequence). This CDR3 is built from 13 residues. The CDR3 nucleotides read TGCAGGCCCGGGGCGGGCCGGGGAGGTACGCAGTATTTT. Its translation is CRPGAGRGGTQYF.

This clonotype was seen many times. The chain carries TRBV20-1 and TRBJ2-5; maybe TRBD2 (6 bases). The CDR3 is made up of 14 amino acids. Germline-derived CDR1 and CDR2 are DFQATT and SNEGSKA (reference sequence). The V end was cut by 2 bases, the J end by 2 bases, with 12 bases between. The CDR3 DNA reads TGCAGTGCTAGACAGGTAGCGGTACAAGAGACCCAGTACTTC. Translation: CSARQVAVQETQYF.

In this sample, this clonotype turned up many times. CDR3 coding DNA: TGCGCCAGCAGCTTGTGGAGTCACAATGAGCAGTTCTTC. It is translated as CASSLWSHNEQFF. The V call is TRBV5-1, the J call TRBJ2-1; D is ambiguous. This CDR3 has 13 amino acids. Deletions cut 1 base from V and 5 bases from J, with 7 bases between. The germline gives CDR1 SGHRS, CDR2 YFSETQ.

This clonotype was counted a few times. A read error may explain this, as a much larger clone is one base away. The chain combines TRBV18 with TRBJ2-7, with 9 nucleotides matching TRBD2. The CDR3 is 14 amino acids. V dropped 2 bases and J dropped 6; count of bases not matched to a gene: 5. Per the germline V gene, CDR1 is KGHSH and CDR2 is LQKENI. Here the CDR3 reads CASSPFAGGGEQYF. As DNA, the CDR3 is TGTGCCAGCTCACCATTTGCGGGAGGGGGCGAGCAGTACTTC.

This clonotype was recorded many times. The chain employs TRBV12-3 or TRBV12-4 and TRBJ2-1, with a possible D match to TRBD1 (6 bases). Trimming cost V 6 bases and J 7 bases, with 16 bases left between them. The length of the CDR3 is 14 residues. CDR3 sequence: CASSSLGHPNEQFF. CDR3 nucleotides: TGTGCCAGCAGCTCACTGGGACACCCGAATGAGCAGTTCTTC.

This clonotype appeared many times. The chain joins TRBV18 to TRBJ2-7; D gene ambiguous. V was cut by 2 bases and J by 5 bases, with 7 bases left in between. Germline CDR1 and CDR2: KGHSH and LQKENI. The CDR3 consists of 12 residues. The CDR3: CASSPYGDEQYF. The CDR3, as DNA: TGTGCCAGCTCACCATATGGCGACGAGCAGTACTTC.

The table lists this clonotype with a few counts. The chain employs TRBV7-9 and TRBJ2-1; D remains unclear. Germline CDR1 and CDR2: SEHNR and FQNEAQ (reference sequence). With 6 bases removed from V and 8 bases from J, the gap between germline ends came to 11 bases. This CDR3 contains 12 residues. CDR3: CASRSMDDEQFF. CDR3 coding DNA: TGTGCCAGCAGATCGATGGACGATGAGCAGTTCTTC.